This entry describes one T cell receptor beta chain. Its antigen remains undetermined. CDR1 and CDR2, looked up from the germline V gene (reference sequence), are SEHNR and FQNEAQ. Counted from cysteine to phenylalanine, this CDR3 has 15 amino acids. Only the protein is available. Sequencing was performed on an Illumina HiSeq 2000. 5'RACE template switching, by which a universal primer site and unique molecular identifiers were added, was used to make TCR beta cDNA libraries. Synthesis of cDNA was primed from the TCR beta constant segment and was followed by two consecutive PCR amplification steps. The paper's processing steps were these. MIGEC was used to demultiplex reads and group reads by UMI, and MiTCR was used to assemble and quantify clonotypes. To exclude erroneous sequences, only TCR cDNA sequences supported by at least two reads were retained. The tcR package was used for downstream repertoire analysis, and clonotypes were matched across fractions by CDR3 nucleotide sequence plus V segment. Antigen specificity was annotated against VDJdb with VDJmatch, allowing one amino acid substitution in CDR3. After reprocessing by TCRdb, each CDR3 protein sequence is one entry, and no DNA is given. TCRdb, not the authors, supplied the V and J calls. The table for this sample records 400,000 or so distinct CDR3 sequences. Roughly a tenth of the sample comes from the top ten.

This sample was included in a study of T cells expressing NK-cell markers (dated by TCRdb to the early 2020s). Broadly, across the study: In sorted CD3+CD56+NKG2C+, CD3+CD56+NKG2C- and CD3+CD56-NKG2C+ T-cell subsets from 7 to 9 donors, TCR beta-chain repertoires were profiled. Libraries were sequenced as 2 x 150 bp reads on Illumina HiSeq 2000/2500, MiSeq or NextSeq. Randomly selected healthy volunteers, three men and five women, were used as the eight sequenced donors. Of the eight sequenced donors, seven were found to be HCMV-seropositive and one was found to be HCMV-seronegative.

Points the paper makes about the study in general: Those dominant clonotypes were again the most abundant among CD3+CD56-NKG2C+ cells in a few donors, at about 25-60.1%. It remained unclear whether the expanded NKG2C-expressing T cell clones were specific for HCMV antigens. For roughly six donors, the dominant CD3+CD56+NKG2C+ clonotypes were among the top 10 CD8+ clonotypes and accounted for roughly 1.0-8% of CD8+ T cells.

HCMV-specific IgG was detected in serum with a commercial ELISA kit to determine HCMV serostatus. Peripheral blood mononuclear cells were isolated from blood by Ficoll density gradient centrifugation. The chain is encoded by TRBV7-9 joined to TRBJ2-7; checking the TCRdb D call of TRBD1 is not possible without DNA. Sequencing was carried out using blood T cells: a sorted CD56 or NKG2C T cell subset, CD4+ or CD8+ T cells, or bulk PBMC T cells (not recorded which). The sequence was obtained from a woman in her fifties or sixties in good health. Donor details come from another sample of the same person, matched by shared clones. Here the CDR3 is given as CASSLGRAPGGEQYF.